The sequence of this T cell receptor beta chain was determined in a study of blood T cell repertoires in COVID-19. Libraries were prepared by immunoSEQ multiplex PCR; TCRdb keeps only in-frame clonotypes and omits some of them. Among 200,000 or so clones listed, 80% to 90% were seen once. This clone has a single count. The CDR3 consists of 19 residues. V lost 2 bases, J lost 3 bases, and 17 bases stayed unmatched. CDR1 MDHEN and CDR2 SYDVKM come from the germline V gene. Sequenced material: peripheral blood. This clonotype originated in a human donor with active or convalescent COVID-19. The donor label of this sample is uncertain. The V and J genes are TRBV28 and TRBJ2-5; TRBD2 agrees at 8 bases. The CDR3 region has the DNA TGTGCCAGCAGTTTAAGAATGGGAGCGGGAGAGCATCCCGAAGAGACCCAGTACTTC. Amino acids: CASSLRMGAGEHPEETQYF. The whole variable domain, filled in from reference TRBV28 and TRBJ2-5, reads DVKVTQSSRYLVKRTGEKVFLECVQDMDHENMFWYRQDPGLGLRLIYFSYDVKMKEKGDIPEGYSVSREKKERFSLILESASTNQTSMYLCASSLRMGAGEHPEETQYFGPGTRLLVL.